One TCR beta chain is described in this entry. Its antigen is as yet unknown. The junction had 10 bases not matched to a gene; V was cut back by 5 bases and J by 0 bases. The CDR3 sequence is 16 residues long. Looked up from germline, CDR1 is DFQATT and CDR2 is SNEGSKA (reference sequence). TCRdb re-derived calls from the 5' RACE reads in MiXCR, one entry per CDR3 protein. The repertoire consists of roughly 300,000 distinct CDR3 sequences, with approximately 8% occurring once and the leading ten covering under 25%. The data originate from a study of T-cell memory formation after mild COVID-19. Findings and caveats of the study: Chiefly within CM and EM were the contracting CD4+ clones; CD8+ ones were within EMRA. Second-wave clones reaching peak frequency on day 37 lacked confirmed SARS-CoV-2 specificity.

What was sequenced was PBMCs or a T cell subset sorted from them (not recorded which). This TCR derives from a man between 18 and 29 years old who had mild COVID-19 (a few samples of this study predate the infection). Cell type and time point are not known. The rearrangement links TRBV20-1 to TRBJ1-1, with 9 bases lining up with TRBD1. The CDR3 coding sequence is TGCAGTGCTCCCGGGACAGGGAGATTGATGAACACTGAAGCTTTCTTT. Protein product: CSAPGTGRLMNTEAFF.